The following is a T cell receptor beta chain sequence with its context. This record comes from a study of blood T cell repertoires in COVID-19. The wider study: The United States, Italy and Spain were the sources of the acute and convalescent COVID-19 samples. Sample material is recorded as cDNA or gDNA derived from T cells, B-cell-depleted T cells, or PBMCs.

In the original analysis: Scientists estimated how many nucleated cells there were by amplifying reference gene primers. Data came from immunoSEQ multiplex PCR; TCRdb stores just in-frame clones and leaves some out. V and J calls and clone size follow that table, whereas D and trimming were derived from the DNA. The table records 200,000 to 300,000 clones, 88% of them present only once. Trimming cost V 3 bases and J 10 bases; bases outside gene matches: 9. Germline loops: CDR1 SQVTM, CDR2 ANQGSEA. The length of the CDR3 is 13 residues. The receptor comes from a man aged 60 to 75 who had recovered from COVID-19. The V and J genes are TRBV29-1 and TRBJ2-1; 7 bases agree with TRBD1. Sequenced input: peripheral blood. CDR3 loop: CSVDTAGGREQFF. In nucleotides, the CDR3 is TGCAGCGTTGATACGGCAGGGGGAAGGGAGCAGTTCTTC.